This T cell receptor beta chain derives from a study of T-cell memory formation after mild COVID-19. Study as a whole: The study found TCR clusters largely donor specific.

V lost 8 bases and J lost 4; bases outside the gene matches: 10. Germline V CDR1 and CDR2: SGHTA, FQGNSA. The CDR3 totals 15 residues. At least ten counts were recorded for this clonotype. Constant-segment primers served in 5'RACE that generated TCR alpha and TCR beta cDNA libraries bearing sample barcodes and UMIs. Each CDR3 protein is one row after TCRdb ran MiXCR on the 5' RACE reads. The sample contains about 290,000 distinct CDR3 sequences, approximately 16% of which appear only once. V usage is TRBV7-2 and J usage is TRBJ1-3, with 8 bases matching TRBD1. The source is a man between 18 and 35 years old who had mild COVID-19 (a few samples of this study predate the infection). Cell type and time point are not known. The source material was PBMCs or a T cell subset sorted from them (not recorded which). Written as DNA, the CDR3 is TGTGCCAGCGCCTCGACAGGGGCGGTCGGAAACACCATATATTTT. Translation: CASASTGAVGNTIYF.